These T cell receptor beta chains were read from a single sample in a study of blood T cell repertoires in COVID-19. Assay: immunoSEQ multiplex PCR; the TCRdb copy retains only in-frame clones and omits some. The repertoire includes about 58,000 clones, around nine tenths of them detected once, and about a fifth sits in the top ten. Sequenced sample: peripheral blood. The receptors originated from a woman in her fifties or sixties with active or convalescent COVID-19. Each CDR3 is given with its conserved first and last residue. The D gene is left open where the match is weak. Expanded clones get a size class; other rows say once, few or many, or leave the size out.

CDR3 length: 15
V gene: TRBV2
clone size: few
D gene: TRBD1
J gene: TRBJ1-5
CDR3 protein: CASSTRTGGNQPQHF
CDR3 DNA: TGTGCCAGCAGTACGAGGACAGGGGGCAATCAGCCCCAGCATTTT

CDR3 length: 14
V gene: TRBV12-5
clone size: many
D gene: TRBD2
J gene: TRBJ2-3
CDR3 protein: CASGPGTSGDTQYF
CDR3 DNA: TGTGCTAGTGGACCTGGGACTAGCGGGGATACGCAGTATTTT

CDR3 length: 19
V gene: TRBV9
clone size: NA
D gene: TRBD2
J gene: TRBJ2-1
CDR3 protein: CASSYGLAGGLTSYNEQFF
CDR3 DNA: TGTGCCAGCAGTTATGGACTAGCGGGAGGACTGACATCCTACAATGAGCAGTTCTTC

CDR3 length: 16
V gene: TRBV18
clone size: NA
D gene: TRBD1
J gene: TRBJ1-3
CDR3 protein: CASSPGTARSGNTIYF
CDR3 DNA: TGTGCCAGCTCACCTGGGACAGCCCGCTCTGGAAACACCATATATTTT

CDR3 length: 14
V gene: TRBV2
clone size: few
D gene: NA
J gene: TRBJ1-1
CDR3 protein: CASSDFGGLAEAFF
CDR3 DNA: TGTGCCAGCAGTGACTTTGGGGGACTGGCTGAAGCTTTCTTT

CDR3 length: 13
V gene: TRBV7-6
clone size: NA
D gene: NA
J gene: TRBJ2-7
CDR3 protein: CASSGDSDYEQYF
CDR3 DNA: TGTGCCAGCAGCGGGGACTCTGACTACGAGCAGTACTTC

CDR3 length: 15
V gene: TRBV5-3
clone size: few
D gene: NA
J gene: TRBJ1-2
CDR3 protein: CARRRIVQGWYGYTF
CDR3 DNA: TGTGCCAGAAGACGAATCGTACAGGGTTGGTATGGCTACACCTTC

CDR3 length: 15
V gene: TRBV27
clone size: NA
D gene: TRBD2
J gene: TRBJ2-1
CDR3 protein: CASSLRLAFYNEQFF
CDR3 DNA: TGTGCCAGCAGTTTAAGACTAGCGTTCTACAATGAGCAGTTCTTC

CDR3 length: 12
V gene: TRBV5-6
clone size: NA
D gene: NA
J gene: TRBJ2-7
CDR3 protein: CASSLQVYEQYF
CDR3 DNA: TGTGCCAGCAGCTTACAGGTCTACGAGCAGTACTTC

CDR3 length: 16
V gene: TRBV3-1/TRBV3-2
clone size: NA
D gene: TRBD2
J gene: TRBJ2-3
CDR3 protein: CASSVLAGGLADTQYF
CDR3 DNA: TGTGCCAGCAGCGTACTAGCGGGAGGGCTCGCAGATACGCAGTATTTT

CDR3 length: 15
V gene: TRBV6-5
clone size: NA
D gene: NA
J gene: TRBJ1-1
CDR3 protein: CASSPGPRGRTEAFF
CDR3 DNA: TGTGCCAGCAGCCCGGGCCCAAGGGGCAGGACTGAAGCTTTCTTT

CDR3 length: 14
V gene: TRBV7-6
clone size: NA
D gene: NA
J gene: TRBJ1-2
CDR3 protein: CASSPSGNPYGYTF
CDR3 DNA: TGTGCCAGCAGCCCGTCAGGGAACCCCTATGGCTACACCTTC

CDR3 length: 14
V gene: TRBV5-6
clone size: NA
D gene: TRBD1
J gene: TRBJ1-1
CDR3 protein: CASSWGQGFPEAFF
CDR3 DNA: TGTGCCAGCAGCTGGGGACAGGGGTTCCCTGAAGCTTTCTTT

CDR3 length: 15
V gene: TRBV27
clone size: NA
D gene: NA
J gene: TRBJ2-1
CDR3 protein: CASSLFPSRTGEQFF
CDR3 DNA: TGTGCCAGCAGTTTATTTCCTAGCCGAACCGGTGAGCAGTTCTTC

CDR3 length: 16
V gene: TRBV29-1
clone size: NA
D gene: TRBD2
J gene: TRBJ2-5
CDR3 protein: CSAAQGTSGFQETQYF
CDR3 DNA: TGCAGCGCTGCCCAAGGGACTAGCGGATTCCAAGAGACCCAGTACTTC

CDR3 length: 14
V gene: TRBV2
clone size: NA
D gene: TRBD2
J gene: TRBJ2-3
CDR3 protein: CASTLRLASDTQYF
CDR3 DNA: TGTGCCAGCACTCTGAGACTAGCGTCAGATACGCAGTATTTT

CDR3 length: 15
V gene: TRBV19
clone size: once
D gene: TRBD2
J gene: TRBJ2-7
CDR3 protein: CASSIGTAGGTEQYF
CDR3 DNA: TGTGCCAGTAGTATAGGTACGGCGGGAGGTACCGAGCAGTACTTC

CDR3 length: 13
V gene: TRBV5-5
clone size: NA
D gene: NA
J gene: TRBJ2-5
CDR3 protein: CASSLAVFETQYF
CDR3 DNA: TGTGCCAGCAGCTTGGCAGTTTTTGAGACCCAGTACTTC

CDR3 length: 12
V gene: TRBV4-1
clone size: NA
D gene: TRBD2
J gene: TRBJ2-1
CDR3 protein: CASSQGREGQFF
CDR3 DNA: TGCGCCAGCAGCCAGGGGCGGGAGGGGCAGTTCTTC

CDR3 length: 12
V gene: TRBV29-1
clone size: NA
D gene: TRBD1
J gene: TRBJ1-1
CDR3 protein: CSDLTGGPEAFF
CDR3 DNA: TGCAGCGATCTGACAGGGGGCCCTGAAGCTTTCTTT

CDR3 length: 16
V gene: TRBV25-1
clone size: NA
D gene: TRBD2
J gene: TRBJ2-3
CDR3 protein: CASSEIRRGSTDTQYF
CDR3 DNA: TGTGCCAGCAGTGAAATCCGGCGGGGGAGCACAGATACGCAGTATTTT

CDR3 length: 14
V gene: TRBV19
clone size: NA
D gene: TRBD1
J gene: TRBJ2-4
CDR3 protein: CASSTTGGGNIQYF
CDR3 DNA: TGTGCCAGTAGCACAACAGGGGGAGGAAACATTCAGTACTTC

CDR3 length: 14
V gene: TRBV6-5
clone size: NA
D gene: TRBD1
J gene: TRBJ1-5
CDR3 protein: CASTPGQSNQPQHF
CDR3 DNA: TGTGCCAGCACTCCGGGACAGAGCAATCAGCCCCAGCATTTT

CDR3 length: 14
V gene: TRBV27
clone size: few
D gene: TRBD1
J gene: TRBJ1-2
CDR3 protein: CASSPGTGKNGYTF
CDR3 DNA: TGTGCCAGCAGTCCGGGGACAGGGAAGAATGGCTACACCTTC

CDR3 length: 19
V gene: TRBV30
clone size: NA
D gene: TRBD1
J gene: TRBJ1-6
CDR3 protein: CAWSEGQTYQTSYNSPLHF
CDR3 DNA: TGTGCCTGGAGTGAGGGACAGACGTACCAAACCTCCTATAATTCACCCCTCCACTTT

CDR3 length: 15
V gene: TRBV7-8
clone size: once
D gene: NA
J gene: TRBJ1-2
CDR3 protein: CASSPGPRSNYGYTF
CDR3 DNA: TGTGCCAGCAGCCCAGGGCCAAGGTCTAACTATGGCTACACCTTC

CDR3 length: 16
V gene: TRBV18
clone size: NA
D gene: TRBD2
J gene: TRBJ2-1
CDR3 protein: CASSPFLGGRDNEQFF
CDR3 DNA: TGTGCCAGCTCACCATTTTTAGGCGGGAGAGACAATGAGCAGTTCTTC

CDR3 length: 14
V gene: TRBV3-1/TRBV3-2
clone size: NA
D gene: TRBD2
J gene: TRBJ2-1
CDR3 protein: CASSRQAGANEQFF
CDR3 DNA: TGTGCCAGCAGCCGCCAAGCGGGAGCCAATGAGCAGTTCTTC

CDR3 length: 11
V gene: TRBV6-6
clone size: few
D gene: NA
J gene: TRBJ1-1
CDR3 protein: CASSYSGGWGF
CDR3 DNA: TGTGCCAGCAGTTACTCGGGCGGGTGGGGATTT

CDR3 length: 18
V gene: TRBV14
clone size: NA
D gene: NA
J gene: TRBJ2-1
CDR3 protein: CASSQVGGPLSSYNEQFF
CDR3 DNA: TGTGCCAGCAGCCAAGTCGGGGGGCCGCTAAGCTCCTACAATGAGCAGTTCTTC

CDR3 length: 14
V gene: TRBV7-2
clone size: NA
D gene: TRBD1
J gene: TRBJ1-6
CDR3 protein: CASSPRGQNSPLHF
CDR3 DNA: TGTGCCAGCAGCCCACGGGGACAGAATTCACCCCTCCACTTT

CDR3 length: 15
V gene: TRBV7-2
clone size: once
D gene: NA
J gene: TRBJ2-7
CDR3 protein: CASSFQGGGSYEQYF
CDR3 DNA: TGTGCCAGCAGCTTCCAGGGGGGAGGCTCCTACGAGCAGTACTTC

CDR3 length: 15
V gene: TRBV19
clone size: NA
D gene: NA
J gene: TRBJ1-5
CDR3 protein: CASSWQEYSNQPQHF
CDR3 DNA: TGTGCCAGTAGTTGGCAGGAATATAGCAATCAGCCCCAGCATTTT

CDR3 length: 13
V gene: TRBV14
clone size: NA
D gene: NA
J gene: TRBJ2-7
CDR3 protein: CASSQDTATEQYF
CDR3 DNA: TGTGCCAGCAGCCAAGATACTGCCACCGAGCAGTACTTC

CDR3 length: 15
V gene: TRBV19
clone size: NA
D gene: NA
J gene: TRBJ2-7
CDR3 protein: CASSMGGGDYYEQYF
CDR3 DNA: TGTGCCAGTAGTATGGGAGGGGGTGACTACTACGAGCAGTACTTC

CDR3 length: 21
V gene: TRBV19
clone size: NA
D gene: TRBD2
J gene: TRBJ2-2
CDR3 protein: CASQNRGLAGGPGLNTGELFF
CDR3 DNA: TGTGCCAGCCAGAACAGGGGGCTAGCGGGAGGGCCGGGACTGAACACCGGGGAGCTGTTTTTT

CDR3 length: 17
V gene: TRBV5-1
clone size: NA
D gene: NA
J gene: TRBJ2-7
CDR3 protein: CASSPNPRGHYSYEQYF
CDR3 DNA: TGCGCCAGCAGCCCGAACCCCCGGGGACACTACTCCTACGAGCAGTACTTC

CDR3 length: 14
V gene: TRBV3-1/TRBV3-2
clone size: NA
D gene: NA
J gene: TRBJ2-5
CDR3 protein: CASSLSAIAETQYF
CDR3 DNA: TGTGCCAGCAGCCTCTCCGCTATCGCAGAGACCCAGTACTTC

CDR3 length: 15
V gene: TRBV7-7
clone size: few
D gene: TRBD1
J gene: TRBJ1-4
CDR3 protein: CASSPGTGGNEKLFF
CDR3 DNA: TGTGCTAGCAGCCCAGGGACAGGGGGGAATGAAAAACTGTTTTTT